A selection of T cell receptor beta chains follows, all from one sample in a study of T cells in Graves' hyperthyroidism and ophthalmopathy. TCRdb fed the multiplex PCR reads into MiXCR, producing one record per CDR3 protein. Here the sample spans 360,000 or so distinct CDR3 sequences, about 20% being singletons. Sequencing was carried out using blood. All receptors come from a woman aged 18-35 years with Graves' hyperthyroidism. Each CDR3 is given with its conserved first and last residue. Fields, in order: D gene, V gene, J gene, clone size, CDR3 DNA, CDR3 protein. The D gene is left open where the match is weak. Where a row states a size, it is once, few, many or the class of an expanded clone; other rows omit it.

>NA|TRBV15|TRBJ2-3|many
TGTGCCACCAGCAGAGATCTAGGGAACACAGATACGCAGTATTTT
CATSRDLGNTDTQYF
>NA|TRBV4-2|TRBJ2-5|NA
TGTGCCAGCAGCCATCCTGGAGAGACCCAGTACTTC
CASSHPGETQYF
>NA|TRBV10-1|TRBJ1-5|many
TGCGCCAGCAGCACGGGCACCGGGGTGAATCAGCCCCAGCATTTT
CASSTGTGVNQPQHF
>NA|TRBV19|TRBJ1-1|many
TGTGCCAGTACCCAGACTGGGAGTGAAGCTTTCTTT
CASTQTGSEAFF
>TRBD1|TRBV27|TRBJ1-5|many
TGTGCCAGCAGTCCCCAGGGGGATCAGCCCCAGCATTTT
CASSPQGDQPQHF
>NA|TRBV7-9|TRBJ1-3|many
TGTGCCAGCAGCTTCCAGGCATTCCCCAACACCATATATTTT
CASSFQAFPNTIYF
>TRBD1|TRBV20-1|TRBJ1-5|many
TGCAGTGCTACGGGGGCTAGGGGGCCAGGGACCCAGCATTTT
CSATGARGPGTQHF
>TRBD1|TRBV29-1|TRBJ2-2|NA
TGCAGCGCACGGAGACAGGGGCAGACCGGGGAGCTGTTTTTT
CSARRQGQTGELFF
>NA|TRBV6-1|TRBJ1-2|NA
TGTGCCAGCGTACAGGACTTCTATGGCTACACCTTC
CASVQDFYGYTF
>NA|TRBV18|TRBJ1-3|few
TGTGCCAGCTCACCACCCCAGGGTATCTACTCTGGAAACACCATATATTTT
CASSPPQGIYSGNTIYF
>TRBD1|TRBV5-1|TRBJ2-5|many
TGCGCCAGCAGCCGGGGACAGGCCCAAGAGACCCAGTACTTC
CASSRGQAQETQYF
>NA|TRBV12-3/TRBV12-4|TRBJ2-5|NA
TGTGCCAGCAGTTCCGAACGGGAAGACAGAGCCCAAGAGACCCAGTACTTC
CASSSEREDRAQETQYF
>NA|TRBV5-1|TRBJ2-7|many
TGCGCCAGCAGCTTGGCCCCAGGGGAGGGTACGTACGAGCAGTACTTC
CASSLAPGEGTYEQYF
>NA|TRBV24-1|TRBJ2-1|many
TGTGCCACCAGTGATGCCGGGGATGAGCAGTTCTTC
CATSDAGDEQFF
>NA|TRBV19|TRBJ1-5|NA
TGTGCCAGTAGTATGCCTCCCTCAGGCAATCAGCCCCAGCATTTT
CASSMPPSGNQPQHF
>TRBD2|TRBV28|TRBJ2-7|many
TGTGCCAGCAGTTCAACTAGCGGGGGGGCCTACGAGCAGTACTTC
CASSSTSGGAYEQYF
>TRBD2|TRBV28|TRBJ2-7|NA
TGTGCCAGCAGTCCGCCGCCGGGACTAGCGGGGAGCTCCTACGAGCAGTACTTC
CASSPPPGLAGSSYEQYF
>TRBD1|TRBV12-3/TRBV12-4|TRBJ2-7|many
TGTGCCAGCGGCTGGGACAGGCGCTCCTACGAGCAGTACTTC
CASGWDRRSYEQYF
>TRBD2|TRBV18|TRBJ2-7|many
TGTGCCAGCTCACCATCCCTGGCGGGGGGTACGTACGAGCAGTACTTC
CASSPSLAGGTYEQYF
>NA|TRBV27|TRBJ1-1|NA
TGTGCCAGCAGTTTATCAATGGGGAACACTGAAGCTTTCTTT
CASSLSMGNTEAFF
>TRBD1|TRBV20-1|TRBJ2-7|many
TGCAGTGCTAGAGGGGACAGGGTGGGAGAGCAGTACTTC
CSARGDRVGEQYF
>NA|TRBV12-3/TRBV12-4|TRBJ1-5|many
TGTGCCAGCAGTTTCAGGAGGGGCAATCAGCCCCAGCATTTT
CASSFRRGNQPQHF